The present T cell receptor beta chain was sequenced within a study of cytomegalovirus exposure and HLA in healthy donors. Primers for the PCR totalled 60 Vbeta and 13 Jbeta. The repertoire was sequenced with immunoSEQ multiplex PCR; TCRdb's copy has only in-frame clones and lacks some. The sample yields 90,000 to 110,000 clones, 78% seen once. The CDR3 spans 14 residues. V lost 7 bases and J lost 9; bases outside the gene matches: 7. From germline, CDR1 is MGHDK and CDR2 SYGVNS. Input material: PBMCs. This TCR was sampled from a man aged 25 to 40 in good health and CMV-seronegative. This chain uses TRBV25-1 with TRBJ2-1; 12 positions match TRBD2. The CDR3 loop reads CASTLAGGPGEQFF. The CDR3 DNA reads as TGTGCCAGCACCCTAGCGGGAGGGCCGGGTGAGCAGTTCTTC.